This entry lists 17 T cell receptor beta chains sequenced from one sample in a study of blood T cell repertoires in COVID-19. The table came from immunoSEQ multiplex PCR; TCRdb's copy has only in-frame clones and leaves some out. The sample shows around 240,000 clones, around 87% of them seen only once. The specimen sequenced was peripheral blood. The receptors here all came from a woman aged 25 to 45 who had recovered from COVID-19.

V gene TRBV5-1 combines with J gene TRBJ1-4; 10 bases match TRBD1. Germline V gene data show CDR1 as SGHRS and CDR2 as YFSETQ. The CDR3 extends over 14 amino acids. Trimming took 4 bases from V and 6 from J; bases not matched to a gene: 3. DNA of the CDR3: TGCGCCAGCAGCCTTGGACAGGGGGATGAAAAACTGTTTTTT. Its protein is CASSLGQGDEKLFF.

This chain joins TRBV27 and TRBJ1-1, with 10 bases matching TRBD1. Germline CDR1 is MNHEY and CDR2 is SMNVEV (reference sequence). The CDR3 runs 17 residues. J was trimmed by 1 base and V by 6 bases; bases with no gene match: 11. The CDR3 DNA reads TGTGCCAGCAGGGCCTGGACAGGGGGGTCGGGGAACACTGAAGCTTTCTTT. Translation gives CASRAWTGGSGNTEAFF.

The chain couples TRBV6-5 to TRBJ1-2, with no clear D. This CDR3 spans 15 amino acids. Per the germline V gene, CDR1 is MNHEY and CDR2 is SVGAGI. V lost 2 bases, J lost 4 bases, and 14 bases lay in between. CDR3 protein: CASSYSVGALYGYTF. CDR3 sequence (DNA): TGTGCCAGCAGTTACAGTGTCGGTGCTCTCTATGGCTACACCTTC.

The rearrangement uses TRBV3-1 (or the pseudogene TRBV3-2) and TRBJ1-5, with D maybe TRBD1 (5 bases). Trimming shortened V by 3 bases and J by 1 base, and 10 bases separated the two germline ends. The CDR3 totals 15 residues. CDR1 LGHDT and CDR2 YNNKEL come from the germline V gene (reference sequence). This chain's CDR3 is CASSQRAGSNQPQHF. In DNA, the CDR3 is TGTGCCAGCAGCCAGAGAGCAGGGAGCAATCAGCCCCAGCATTTT.

This chain uses TRBV4-2 with TRBJ2-3, with D perhaps matching TRBD2 (6 bases). CDR3 length: 19 amino acids. V was trimmed by 0 bases and J by 5 bases, leaving 24 bases between them. The germline CDR1 and CDR2 sequences are LGHNA and YNFKEQ. The CDR3 sequence: CASSQEGRRIAGGGDTQYF. DNA of the CDR3: TGTGCCAGCAGCCAAGAAGGGCGAAGAATTGCCGGGGGAGGAGATACGCAGTATTTT.

Of note for this clone: Distinct nucleotide sequences in the sample also encode this CDR3. The rearrangement joins TRBV6-5 to TRBJ2-2, with no clear D. There are 14 residues in the CDR3. Per the germline V gene, CDR1 is MNHEY and CDR2 is SVGAGI. The ends were cut back, 6 bases at V and 1 base at J, with 9 bases in the middle. The CDR3 is CASRLRGNTGELFF. The CDR3, as DNA: TGTGCCAGCAGGCTCCGAGGGAACACCGGGGAGCTGTTTTTT.

The chain is built from TRBV27 and TRBJ1-6, with a weak D call TRBD1 (6 bases). The germline V gene encodes CDR1 MNHEY and CDR2 SMNVEV (reference sequence). This CDR3 region has 14 residues. V was pared by 7 bases and J by 7 bases, with 14 bases between. The CDR3 sequence is CASTPKGDNSPLHF. The CDR3 DNA reads as TGTGCCAGCACTCCTAAGGGGGACAATTCACCCCTCCACTTT.

The CDR3 loop is CASSSGLAANTGELFF. The CDR3 nucleotides are TGTGCCAGCAGCTCGGGACTAGCAGCGAACACCGGGGAGCTGTTTTTT. The rearrangement uses TRBV7-2 and TRBJ2-2; TRBD2 matches 9 bases. This CDR3 has 16 amino acids. The germline V gene has CDR1 SGHTA and CDR2 FQGNSA. The V and J ends lost 4 bases and 0 bases, in that order; junction bases with no gene match: 3.

The chain couples TRBV27 to TRBJ2-3; 9 nucleotides match TRBD1. The CDR3 sequence is 16 residues long. The germline gives CDR1 MNHEY, CDR2 SMNVEV (reference sequence). V shed 5 bases and J 0 bases; nucleotides not matched to a gene: 6. The CDR3 DNA sequence: TGTGCCAGCAGTCGGGACAGGGTCACAAGCACAGATACGCAGTATTTT. This gives the protein CASSRDRVTSTDTQYF.

The rearrangement joins TRBV19 to TRBJ1-1; D call uncertain. Germline V gene sequence: CDR1 LNHDA, CDR2 SQIVND (reference sequence). The CDR3 spans 13 residues. V was shortened by 7 bases and J by 4 bases, with 13 bases between the two germline ends. Here the CDR3 DNA reads TGTGCCAGTACGGTTCTTCTTGGCACTGAAGCTTTCTTT. Residues: CASTVLLGTEAFF.

The V and J genes are TRBV3-1 (or the pseudogene TRBV3-2) and TRBJ2-7; no clear D gene. V was cut by 0 bases and J by 2 bases, with 11 bases left in between. The CDR3 runs to 15 residues. Germline V gene lookup returns CDR1 LGHDT and CDR2 YNNKEL (reference sequence). In DNA, the CDR3 is TGTGCCAGCAGCCAAGATGTGACTTCCGCCTACGAGCAGTACTTC. It translates to CASSQDVTSAYEQYF.

The chain uses TRBV7-9 and TRBJ1-5; no clear D gene. The CDR3 loop spans 16 amino acids. Trimming shortened V by 1 base and J by 0 bases, and 10 bases separated the two germline ends. Per germline, CDR1 SEHNR and CDR2 FQNEAQ (reference sequence). CDR3 region: CASSLDDWNSNQPQHF. In DNA form, the CDR3 reads TGTGCCAGCAGCTTAGACGACTGGAATAGCAATCAGCCCCAGCATTTT.

This chain uses TRBV2 with TRBJ1-1, with a possible D match to TRBD1 (6 bases). In germline, CDR1 is SNHLY, CDR2 FYNNEI. The V end was cut by 2 bases, the J end by 1 base, with 8 bases between. CDR3 length: 14 amino acids. The CDR3 here is CASSEQGSNTEAFF. For the CDR3, the DNA is TGTGCCAGCAGTGAACAGGGGTCGAACACTGAAGCTTTCTTT.

CDR3 sequence (DNA): TGTGCCAGCAGCTTAGGCGGTCGAGGGTTAAGAACTGGAAACACCATATATTTT. Its translation: CASSLGGRGLRTGNTIYF. The rearrangement uses TRBV7-2 and TRBJ1-3, with D uncertain. The CDR3 totals 18 residues. The germline CDR1 and CDR2 sequences are SGHTA and FQGNSA. Trimming pared 1 base from V and 2 bases from J, leaving 18 bases between.

J is TRBJ2-7 and V is TRBV6-5; TRBD2 matches 7 bases. V lost 6 bases to trimming and J lost 1 base; unmatched junction nucleotides: 9. CDR1 and CDR2 (germline): MNHEY, SVGAGI. The CDR3 length is 15 residues. CDR3 sequence: CASRLGTTRSYEQYF. The CDR3 DNA reads as TGTGCCAGCAGGCTCGGGACTACCCGATCCTACGAGCAGTACTTC.

V usage is TRBV4-1 and J usage is TRBJ2-7; a possible D gene is TRBD1 (5 bases). CDR1 and CDR2 (germline): MGHRA, YSYEKL. Trimming removed 4 bases from V and 3 bases from J, with 19 bases in between. The CDR3 is made up of 16 amino acids. CDR3 sequence reads: CASSPPGKARDYEQYF. In nucleotides, the CDR3 is TGCGCCAGCAGCCCCCCAGGGAAGGCTAGAGACTACGAGCAGTACTTC.

The chain uses TRBV29-1 and TRBJ1-2, with D perhaps matching TRBD1 (5 bases). Germline V gene lookup returns CDR1 SQVTM and CDR2 ANQGSEA. CDR3 size: 12 residues. V was clipped by 1 base and J by 8 bases, with 11 bases between them. DNA for the CDR3: TGCAGCGTTGAAGGCCAGGGAAAGGGCTACACCTTC. Translation: CSVEGQGKGYTF.